Listed below are T cell receptor beta chains from one sample, sequenced in a study of T cell repertoires in cytomegalovirus infection. From the reads, TCRdb called clonotypes with MiXCR, one entry per CDR3 protein. The table records 450,000 to 550,000 distinct CDR3 sequences, under 55% of them present only once. These receptors' targets are unknown. The sample was cultured PBMCs, taken from culture after CMV antigen stimulation. These receptors all come from a human donor in good health (CMV status not recorded). Some clones in this sample may be carry-over from other donors' samples. The CDR3 runs from the conserved cysteine through the conserved F or W. Fields, in order: D gene, J gene, V gene, clone size, CDR3 protein, CDR3 DNA. The D gene is left open where the match is weak. The listing skips clone size in some rows; elsewhere it reads once, few, many or a size class.

>.|TRBJ1-5|TRBV6-6|.
CASSPGRRGGSNQPQHF
TGTGCCAGCAGCCCCGGTCGGCGGGGCGGGAGCAATCAGCCCCAGCATTTT
>.|TRBJ1-2|TRBV11-2|few
CASSTMQGRDFVYTF
TGTGCCAGCAGCACAATGCAGGGGAGAGATTTCGTATACACCTTC
>.|TRBJ1-5|TRBV5-1|.
CASRRTPIDQPQHF
TGCGCCAGCAGAAGGACACCCATCGATCAGCCCCAGCATTTT
>.|TRBJ2-3|TRBV7-2|.
CASSNRGGPADTQYF
TGTGCCAGCAGCAACAGGGGGGGCCCGGCAGATACGCAGTATTTT
>TRBD2|TRBJ2-1|TRBV12-3/TRBV12-4|few
CASSPTSGLLNEQFF
TGTGCCAGCAGCCCAACTAGCGGGTTGTTGAATGAGCAGTTCTTC
>TRBD1|TRBJ1-6|TRBV12-3/TRBV12-4|few
CASSPGQGKYNSPLHF
TGTGCCAGCAGTCCTGGACAGGGGAAATATAATTCACCCCTCCACTTT
>.|TRBJ2-5|TRBV7-6|few
CASSTTDEETQYF
TGTGCCAGCAGCACTACGGACGAGGAGACCCAGTACTTC
>TRBD2|TRBJ2-1|TRBV7-2|few
CASSSVAGGRHEQFF
TGTGCCAGCAGCTCCGTAGCGGGAGGGCGGCATGAGCAGTTCTTC
>TRBD2|TRBJ2-5|TRBV12-3/TRBV12-4|few
CASTPSLAGGETQYF
TGTGCCAGCACCCCGTCCCTAGCGGGAGGAGAGACCCAGTACTTC
>.|TRBJ1-2|TRBV12-3/TRBV12-4|.
CASSPPLRYGYTF
TGTGCCAGCAGCCCGCCGCTGCGCTATGGCTACACCTTC
>.|TRBJ2-7|TRBV12-3/TRBV12-4|few
CASSLTLHEQYF
TGTGCCAGCAGTTTAACCCTCCACGAGCAGTACTTC
>.|TRBJ1-2|TRBV24-1|.
CATSDAGAQKGSGYTF
TGTGCCACCAGTGACGCCGGCGCCCAGAAAGGCAGTGGCTACACCTTC
>.|TRBJ2-3|TRBV10-3|.
CAISGPGRSTDTQYF
TGTGCCATCAGTGGCCCGGGACGGAGCACAGATACGCAGTATTTT
>TRBD2|TRBJ2-3|TRBV7-2|many
CASSSWALAVTDTQYF
TGTGCCAGCAGCTCTTGGGCCCTAGCGGTCACAGATACGCAGTATTTT
>TRBD1|TRBJ2-5|TRBV12-5|few
CASGPGQGSETQYF
TGTGCTAGTGGCCCGGGACAGGGTTCGGAGACCCAGTACTTC
>.|TRBJ2-1|TRBV29-1|.
CSVAAGRVNNEQFF
TGCAGCGTTGCTGCAGGGAGAGTGAACAATGAGCAGTTCTTC
>TRBD1|TRBJ1-3|TRBV3-1|.
CASGEQGSGNTIYF
TGTGCCAGCGGGGAACAGGGGTCTGGAAACACCATATATTTT
>TRBD2|TRBJ2-3|TRBV6-1|few
CASRSTGLAGGKDTQYF
TGTGCCAGCAGATCGACAGGACTAGCGGGAGGTAAAGATACGCAGTATTTT
>TRBD1|TRBJ2-7|TRBV6-8|.
CASTPTGGLYEQYF
TGTGCCAGCACCCCGACAGGGGGTCTGTACGAGCAGTACTTC
>TRBD1|TRBJ1-1|TRBV2|.
CASRIRGALANTEAFF
TGTGCCAGCAGAATCAGGGGGGCCTTGGCGAACACTGAAGCTTTCTTT
>TRBD2|TRBJ2-3|TRBV7-8|few
CASSPTRGSGTDTQYF
TGTGCCAGCAGCCCGACACGCGGGAGCGGCACAGATACGCAGTATTTT
>TRBD1|TRBJ2-4|TRBV6-8|.
CASRRSRDSIQYF
TGTGCCAGCAGACGGAGCCGGGACAGTATTCAGTACTTC
>.|TRBJ2-1|TRBV19|.
CASSLLGASGDNEQFF
TGTGCCAGTAGTCTCCTGGGGGCTAGCGGAGACAATGAGCAGTTCTTC
>TRBD1|TRBJ2-6|TRBV28|few
CASSPNPGQGYSGANVLTF
TGTGCCAGCAGTCCGAACCCGGGACAGGGTTACTCTGGGGCCAACGTCCTGACTTTC
>.|TRBJ2-5|TRBV25-1|.
CASSELGTFLIQETQYF
TGTGCCAGCAGTGAATTAGGGACGTTTCTTATCCAAGAGACCCAGTACTTC
>.|TRBJ2-1|TRBV19|few
CASSMIERAGYNEQFF
TGTGCCAGTAGTATGATCGAGCGGGCAGGATACAATGAGCAGTTCTTC
>TRBD1|TRBJ1-1|TRBV12-3/TRBV12-4|.
CASSSPGDRGAMNTEAFF
TGTGCCAGCAGTTCCCCCGGGGACAGGGGAGCGATGAACACTGAAGCTTTCTTT
>.|TRBJ1-2|TRBV6-5|.
CASSYGRTSRYTF
TGTGCCAGCAGTTACGGCAGGACGAGTCGCTACACCTTC
>.|TRBJ2-3|TRBV20-1|once
CSAATGKATDTQYF
TGCAGTGCAGCAACAGGGAAGGCCACAGATACGCAGTATTTT
>.|TRBJ1-5|TRBV7-2|.
CASSLVENSNQPQHF
TGTGCCAGCAGCTTAGTGGAGAATAGCAATCAGCCCCAGCATTTT
>.|TRBJ2-5|TRBV12-3/TRBV12-4|.
CASTLMTGTQYF
TGTGCCAGCACCCTGATGACGGGGACCCAGTACTTC
>.|TRBJ2-7|TRBV7-6|.
CASGGALSYEQYF
TGTGCCAGCGGCGGGGCCCTTTCCTACGAGCAGTACTTC
>.|TRBJ2-4|TRBV27|few
CASSQGLAKNIQYF
TGTGCCAGCAGCCAGGGGTTAGCCAAAAACATTCAGTACTTC
>.|TRBJ2-2|TRBV19|once
CASKGGGTGNTGELFF
TGTGCCAGTAAGGGGGGCGGAACAGGGAACACCGGGGAGCTGTTTTTT
>.|TRBJ2-7|TRBV20-1|few
CSALRVAESYEQYF
TGCAGTGCACTGAGGGTAGCGGAGTCCTACGAGCAGTACTTC
>.|TRBJ2-3|TRBV4-1|.
CASSQGRRGGGTDTQYF
TGCGCCAGCAGCCAAGGGCGGCGCGGAGGCGGCACAGATACGCAGTATTTT
>.|TRBJ2-3|TRBV7-8|.
CASSLDPGNTQYF
TGTGCCAGCAGCTTAGACCCGGGGAATACGCAGTATTTT
>.|TRBJ2-1|TRBV12-5|.
CASVRVGEQFF
TGTGCTAGTGTAAGGGTTGGTGAGCAGTTCTTC
>TRBD2|TRBJ2-3|TRBV7-2|many
CASSPPGLAPTDTQYF
TGTGCCAGCAGCCCACCGGGACTAGCGCCCACAGATACGCAGTATTTT
>TRBD2|TRBJ2-1|TRBV7-1|.
CASSLGTSGIDEQFF
TGTGCCAGCAGCCTTGGGACTAGCGGGATAGATGAGCAGTTCTTC
>.|TRBJ1-1|TRBV6-6|.
CASGPHNAEAFF
TGTGCCAGCGGACCGCACAACGCGGAAGCTTTCTTT
>.|TRBJ2-3|TRBV7-6|.
CASSLGQPRGTQYF
TGTGCCAGCAGCTTAGGTCAACCTCGTGGTACGCAGTATTTT
>.|TRBJ2-2|TRBV12-5|.
CASGPGHDTGELFF
TGTGCTAGTGGTCCTGGACATGACACCGGGGAGCTGTTTTTT
>.|TRBJ2-7|TRBV11-2|.
CASSLGGTTTYEQYF
TGTGCCAGCAGCTTAGGTGGGACAACTACCTACGAGCAGTACTTC
>.|TRBJ2-5|TRBV5-4|.
CASSLGRATNSAQYF
TGTGCCAGCAGCTTGGGCAGGGCCACCAACTCGGCCCAGTACTTC
>TRBD1|TRBJ2-3|TRBV7-8|.
CASSYLTGADTQYF
TGTGCCAGCAGCTACCTGACAGGGGCAGATACGCAGTATTTT
>TRBD2|TRBJ2-7|TRBV20-1|.
CSARDLRDYKKQYF
TGCAGTGCTAGAGATCTCAGGGACTATAAGAAGCAGTACTTC
>.|TRBJ1-1|TRBV6-5|.
CASTKNTEAFF
TGTGCCAGCACTAAGAACACTGAAGCTTTCTTT
>.|TRBJ1-1|TRBV6-8|.
CASSYSWGRRAFF
TGTGCCAGCAGTTACTCGTGGGGGCGGCGAGCTTTCTTT
>.|TRBJ1-4|TRBV18|.
CASSRMDGNGTGEKLFF
TGTGCCAGCTCACGGATGGACGGGAATGGGACCGGTGAAAAACTGTTTTTT
>TRBD2|TRBJ2-1|TRBV7-2|few
CASRYSGSGRAYNEQFF
TGTGCCAGCAGATATAGCGGGAGTGGGAGAGCCTACAATGAGCAGTTCTTC
>.|TRBJ1-2|TRBV7-2|.
CASSPTTDTYGYTF
TGTGCCAGCAGCCCTACAACAGACACGTATGGCTACACCTTC
>TRBD1|TRBJ2-2|TRBV4-1|few
CASSLRDRGLGNGELFF
TGCGCCAGCAGCCTACGGGACAGGGGGCTTGGGAACGGGGAGCTGTTTTTT
>TRBD1|TRBJ2-1|TRBV28|.
CASTGTGTYNEQFF
TGTGCCAGCACCGGGACAGGTACATACAATGAGCAGTTCTTC
>.|TRBJ2-2|TRBV7-9|once
CASSLAGGRELFF
TGTGCCAGCAGCTTAGCGGGGGGCCGGGAGCTGTTTTTT
>.|TRBJ1-5|TRBV7-9|few
CASSFPGFNQPQHF
TGTGCCAGCAGCTTCCCGGGATTCAATCAGCCCCAGCATTTT
>.|TRBJ2-7|TRBV7-2|.
CASSWRTLYEQYF
TGTGCCAGCAGCTGGCGGACCCTCTACGAGCAGTACTTC
>TRBD2|TRBJ2-5|TRBV7-6|.
CASSLGGAGGLLQETQYF
TGTGCCAGCAGCTTGGGGGGAGCGGGAGGGCTACTACAGGAGACCCAGTACTTC